Included here is one T cell receptor (beta chain) sequence, with context. This sample was included in a study of technical replicates of blood from a few donors. The V and J ends lost 0 bases and 6 bases respectively, with 18 bases between them. CDR1 is MNHNS and CDR2 is SASEGT in the germline V gene. The CDR3 sequence is 17 residues long. TCRdb's table, derived via immunoSEQ multiplex PCR, lists solely in-frame clones and lacks some. The data show approximately 100,000 clones, under 96% seen once. The chain couples TRBV6-1 to TRBJ2-1, with D tentatively TRBD2 (5 bases). The clonotype comes from a human donor in good health. The source material was T cells isolated from PBMCs. The CDR3 nucleotides read TGTGCCAGCAGTGAAGCGCTTCGAGCGGCAAAGGGCAATGAGCAGTTCTTC. This encodes CASSEALRAAKGNEQFF.